This T cell receptor beta chain is from a study of vaccination and CD4 T cells after COVID-19. For the study at large: Post-COVID samples had a sampling time that fell a median about 100 days after diagnosis (range 35 to 161).

Germline V CDR1 and CDR2: LNHDA, SQIVND (reference sequence). V was clipped by 3 bases and J by 4 bases, with 13 bases between them. The CDR3 covers 15 residues. With the Oncomine TCR Beta short-read assay, DNA from cultured CD4+ T cells was sequenced. TCRdb re-called the PCR reads through MiXCR, storing one row per CDR3 protein. The sample holds some 16,000 distinct CDR3 sequences, 75% seen once. On this clonotype itself: No antigen is known for it. A much larger clone lies a single base off, so this may be a read error.

Treatment denoted: roughly 10-day PBMC culture with coronavirus spike peptide pools or control peptides (ViraFEST assay). This material consisted of CD4+ T cells from blood, cultured in vitro, taken after SARS-CoV-2 vaccination. The V and J genes are TRBV19 and TRBJ1-5; D ambiguous. The clonotype was recovered from a human donor who received a COVID-19 vaccine. CDR3 sequence (DNA): TGTGCCAGTAGTATGGCGGTACAGAGGAATCAGCCCCAGCATTTT. Translating it yields CASSMAVQRNQPQHF.